The T cell receptor (beta chain) described here comes from a study of early T cells in non-severe SARS-CoV-2 infection. Ten or more counts support this clonotype. TCRdb called the 5' RACE reads again in MiXCR, with one record for every CDR3 protein. The table lists about 22,000 distinct CDR3 sequences, about 4% of them singletons, with about 1.5% in the top ten. CDR3 size: 14 residues. CDR1 and CDR2 from the germline V gene are SGHRS and YFSETQ. Trimming cost V 6 bases and J 2 bases, with 12 bases left between them. This receptor was taken from an adult who was a healthcare worker with PCR-confirmed SARS-CoV-2 infection or an uninfected control (not recorded which). The chain links TRBV5-1 to TRBJ2-1; TRBD1 might be the D (5 bases). Sample: whole blood. The CDR3 protein is CASNQDTTYNEQFF. The DNA for the CDR3 is TGCGCCAGCAATCAGGACACCACCTACAATGAGCAGTTCTTC.